The T cell receptor beta chain described here comes from a study of blood T cells in healthy people across ages. Findings and limits, study-wide: The authors considered diversity estimates from one million T cells to be underestimates.

The CDR3 loop spans 15 amino acids. V trimming: 5 bases; J trimming: 10 bases; junction bases outside the gene matches: 10. The germline gives CDR1 MNHEY, CDR2 SMNVEV (reference sequence). Note on this clonotype: Its antigen is still unknown.

A second PCR of roughly 6 to 12 cycles used a sample-barcoded 5' primer and a J-beta primer mix. Sequencing recovered at least 3 million CDR3-containing paired-end reads from each sample. MiXCR, applied by TCRdb to the 5' RACE reads, yields one record per CDR3 protein. Of around 1,600,000 distinct CDR3 sequences in the sample, 40% to 45% were seen once. The sequencing sample was made of blood. This chain uses TRBV27 with TRBJ1-6; 8 nucleotides agree with TRBD1. The sequence came from a woman under 30 in good health. The CDR3 loop is CASSPDRAFGSPLHF. CDR3 sequence (DNA): TGTGCCAGCAGTCCGGACAGGGCCTTCGGGTCACCCCTCCACTTT.